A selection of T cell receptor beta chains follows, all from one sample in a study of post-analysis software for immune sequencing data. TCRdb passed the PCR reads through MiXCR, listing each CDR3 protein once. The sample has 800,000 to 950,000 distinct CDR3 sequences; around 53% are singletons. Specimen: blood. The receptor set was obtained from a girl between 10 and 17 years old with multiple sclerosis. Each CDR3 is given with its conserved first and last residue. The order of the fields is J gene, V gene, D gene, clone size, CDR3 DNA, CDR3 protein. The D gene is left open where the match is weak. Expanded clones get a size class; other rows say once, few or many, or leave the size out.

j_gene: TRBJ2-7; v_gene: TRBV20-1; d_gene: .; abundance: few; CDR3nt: TGCAGTGCTATGACCCACTTCGGTAGACCTACCTACGAGCAGTACTTC; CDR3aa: CSAMTHFGRPTYEQYF
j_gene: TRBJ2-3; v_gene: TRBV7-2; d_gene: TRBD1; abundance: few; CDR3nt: TGTGCCAGCAGCCCCCGGACAGGGGGCGCCGCAGATACGCAGTATTTT; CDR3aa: CASSPRTGGAADTQYF
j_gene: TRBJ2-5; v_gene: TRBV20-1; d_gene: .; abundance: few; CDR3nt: TGCAGTGCCTCCATTGAGCCCAGGGAGACCCAGTACTTC; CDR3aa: CSASIEPRETQYF
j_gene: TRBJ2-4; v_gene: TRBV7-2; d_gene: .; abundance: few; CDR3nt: TGTGCCAGCAGCCGAGAACCCGAGAGCAAAAACATTCAGTACTTC; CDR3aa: CASSREPESKNIQYF
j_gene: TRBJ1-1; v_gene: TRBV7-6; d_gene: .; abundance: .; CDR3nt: TGTGCCAGCAGCCGCAGGGTGGACACTGAAGCTTTCTTT; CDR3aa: CASSRRVDTEAFF
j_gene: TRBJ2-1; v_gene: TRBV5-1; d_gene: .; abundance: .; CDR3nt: TGCGCCAGCAGCTTTGGGCCCACGCCCGTCAATGAGCAGTTCTTC; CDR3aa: CASSFGPTPVNEQFF
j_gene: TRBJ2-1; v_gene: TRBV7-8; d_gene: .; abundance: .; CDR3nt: TGTGCCAGCAGCCCCCATGGCGGGGTTGACAATGAGCAGTTCTTC; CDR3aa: CASSPHGGVDNEQFF
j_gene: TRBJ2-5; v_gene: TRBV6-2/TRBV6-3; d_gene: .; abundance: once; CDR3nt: TGTGCCAGCGGATCGTTCGGGGTCAGTCGGGAGACCCAGTACTTC; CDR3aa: CASGSFGVSRETQYF
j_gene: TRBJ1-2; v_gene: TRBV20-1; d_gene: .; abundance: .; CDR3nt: TGCAGTGCTAGAGATACTGGGCAGATCTATGGCTACACCTTC; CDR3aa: CSARDTGQIYGYTF
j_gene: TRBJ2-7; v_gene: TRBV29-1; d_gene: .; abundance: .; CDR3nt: TGCAGCGTTGGCGGACAAGAACCCTACGAGCAGTACTTC; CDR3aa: CSVGGQEPYEQYF
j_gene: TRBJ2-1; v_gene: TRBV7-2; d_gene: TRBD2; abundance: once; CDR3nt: TGTGCCAGCAGCCGCTGGGGGGGTGCGGGCAATGAGCAGTTCTTC; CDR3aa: CASSRWGGAGNEQFF
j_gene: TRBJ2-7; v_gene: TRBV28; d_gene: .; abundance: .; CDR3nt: TGTGCCAGCAACTATAACCGGCCCCCCTACGAGCAGTACTTC; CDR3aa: CASNYNRPPYEQYF
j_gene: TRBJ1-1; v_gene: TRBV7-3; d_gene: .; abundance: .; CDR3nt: TGTGCCAGCAGCTTAATATCCAGATCAGAAGCTTTCTTT; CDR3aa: CASSLISRSEAFF
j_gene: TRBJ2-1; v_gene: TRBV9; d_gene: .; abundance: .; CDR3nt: TGTGCCAGCAGCGCCGAGGGGGACCGCTACAATGAGCAGTTCTTC; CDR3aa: CASSAEGDRYNEQFF
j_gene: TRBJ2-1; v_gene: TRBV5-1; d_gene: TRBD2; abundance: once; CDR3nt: TGCGCCAGCAGCTTTAGGGTAGCGGGAGGTCCAAATGAGCAGTTCTTC; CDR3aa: CASSFRVAGGPNEQFF
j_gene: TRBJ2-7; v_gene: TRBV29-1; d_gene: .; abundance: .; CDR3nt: TGCGGCGTTGAGGGACCCGAGGGAAACTACGAGCAGTACTTC; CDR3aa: CGVEGPEGNYEQYF
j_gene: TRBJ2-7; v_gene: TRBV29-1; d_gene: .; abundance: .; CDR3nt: TGCAGCGTTTACGAAGACCCGGGGAACTACGAGCAGTACTTC; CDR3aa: CSVYEDPGNYEQYF
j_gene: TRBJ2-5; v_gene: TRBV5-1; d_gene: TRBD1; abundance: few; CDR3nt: TGCGCCAGCAGCTTGACGTCGGGACAGCAAGAGACCCAGTACTTC; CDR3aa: CASSLTSGQQETQYF
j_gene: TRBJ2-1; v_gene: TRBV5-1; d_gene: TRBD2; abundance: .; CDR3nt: TGCGCCAGCAGCACCCGGACTAGCGGGGGCTACAATGAGCAGTTCTTC; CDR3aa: CASSTRTSGGYNEQFF
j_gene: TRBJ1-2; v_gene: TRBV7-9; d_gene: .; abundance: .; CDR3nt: TGTGCCAGCAGCGACCCGGACACCCGTACTTATGGCTACACCTTC; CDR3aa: CASSDPDTRTYGYTF
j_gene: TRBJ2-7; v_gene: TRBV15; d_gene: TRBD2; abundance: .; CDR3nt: TGTGCCACCAGTCCCCCCGGGACTAGCGGGAGGATCGACGAGCAGTACTTC; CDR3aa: CATSPPGTSGRIDEQYF
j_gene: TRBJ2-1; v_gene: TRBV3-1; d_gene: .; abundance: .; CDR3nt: TGTGCCAGCAGCCAAGTGACGGTCTCTAGCTCCTACAATGAGCAGTTCTTC; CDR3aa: CASSQVTVSSSYNEQFF
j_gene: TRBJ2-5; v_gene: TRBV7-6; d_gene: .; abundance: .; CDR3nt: TGTGCCAGCAGCTTAGCATTCCCGCGGACCCAGTACTTC; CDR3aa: CASSLAFPRTQYF